This TCR beta chain was found in a study of blood T cells in healthy people across ages. The study, taken as a whole, reports: A strong correlation was found between TCR beta diversity and the percentage of naive T cells.

It was with a sample-barcoded 5' primer and a J-beta primer mix that a second PCR of roughly 6 to 12 cycles was run. TCRdb reanalysed the 5' RACE reads using MiXCR and keeps one entry per CDR3 protein. The repertoire has over 1,200,000 distinct CDR3 sequences, around 55% of them found once; the top ten carry 6.7%. This clonotype came up once. The antigen is unknown. Its ends do not fully match the called genes, so a read error is possible. CDR1 MNHEY and CDR2 SMNVEV come from the germline V gene (reference sequence). The CDR3 is made up of 11 amino acids. The sequenced material came from blood. The chain is built from TRBV27 and TRBJ2-1; D is undetermined. The TCR sequence derives from a man aged 18 to 29 in good health. The CDR3 protein is CACGVSNEQFF. Written as DNA, the CDR3 is TGCGCATGTGGGGTGTCCAATGAGCAGTTCTTC.